This T cell receptor (beta chain) was observed in a study of blood T cell repertoires in COVID-19. In the study overall: COVID-19 samples collected from the United States, Italy and Spain covered acute and convalescent phases. The analysed material was cDNA or gDNA that came from T cells, B-cell-depleted T cells, or PBMCs.

V was trimmed by 1 base and J by 4 bases, leaving 16 bases between them. Germline lookup yields CDR1 SGHRS and CDR2 YFSETQ. This CDR3 has 16 residues. Sequenced by immunoSEQ multiplex PCR; TCRdb stores in-frame clones only, minus some. The sample includes roughly 150,000 clones, over 80% of them seen just once. This receptor was obtained from a woman older than 75 with acute or convalescent COVID-19. The chain is built from TRBV5-1 and TRBJ2-3; tentatively, D is TRBD2 (7 bases). The sample comprised peripheral blood. CDR3 region: CASSLPEGGLADTQYF. The CDR3 DNA reads TGCGCCAGCAGCTTGCCGGAGGGGGGGCTGGCAGATACGCAGTATTTT.